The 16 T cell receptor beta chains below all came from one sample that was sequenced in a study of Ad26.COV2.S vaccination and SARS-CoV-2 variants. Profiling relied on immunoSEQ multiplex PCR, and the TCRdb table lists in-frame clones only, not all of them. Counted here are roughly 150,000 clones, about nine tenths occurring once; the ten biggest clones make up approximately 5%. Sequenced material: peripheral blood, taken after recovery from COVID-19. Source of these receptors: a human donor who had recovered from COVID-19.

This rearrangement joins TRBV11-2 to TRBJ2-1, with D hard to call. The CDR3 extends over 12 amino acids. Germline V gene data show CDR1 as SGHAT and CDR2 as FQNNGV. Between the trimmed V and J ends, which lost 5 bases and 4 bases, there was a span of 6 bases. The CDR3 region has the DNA TGTGCCAGCAGCGTAGTGTACAATGAGCAGTTCTTC. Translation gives CASSVVYNEQFF.

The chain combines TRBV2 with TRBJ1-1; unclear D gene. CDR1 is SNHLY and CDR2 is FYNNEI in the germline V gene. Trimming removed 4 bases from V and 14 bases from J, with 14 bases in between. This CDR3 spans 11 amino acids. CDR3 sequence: CASSVWAGLFF. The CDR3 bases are TGTGCCAGCAGTGTGTGGGCCGGCCTCTTCTTT.

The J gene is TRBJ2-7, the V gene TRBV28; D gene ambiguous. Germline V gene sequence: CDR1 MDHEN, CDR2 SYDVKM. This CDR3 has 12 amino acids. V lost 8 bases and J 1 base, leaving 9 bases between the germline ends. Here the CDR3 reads CASLGNSYEQYF. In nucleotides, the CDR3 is TGTGCCAGCCTAGGGAATTCCTACGAGCAGTACTTC. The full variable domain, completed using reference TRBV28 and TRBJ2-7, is DVKVTQSSRYLVKRTGEKVFLECVQDMDHENMFWYRQDPGLGLRLIYFSYDVKMKEKGDIPEGYSVSREKKERFSLILESASTNQTSMYLCASLGNSYEQYFGPGTRLTVT.

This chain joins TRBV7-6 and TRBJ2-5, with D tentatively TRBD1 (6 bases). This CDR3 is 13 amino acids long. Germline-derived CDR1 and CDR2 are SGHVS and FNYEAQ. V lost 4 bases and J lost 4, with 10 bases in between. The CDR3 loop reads CASSSTGSETQYF. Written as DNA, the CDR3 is TGTGCCAGCAGCTCTACAGGGTCAGAGACCCAGTACTTC.

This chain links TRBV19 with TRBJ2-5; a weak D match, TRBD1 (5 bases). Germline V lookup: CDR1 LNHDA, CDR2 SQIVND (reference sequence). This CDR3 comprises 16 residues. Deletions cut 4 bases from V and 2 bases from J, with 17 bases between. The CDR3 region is CASSTSSTALQETQYF. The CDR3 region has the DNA TGTGCCAGTAGTACCTCGTCGACAGCCCTTCAAGAGACCCAGTACTTC.

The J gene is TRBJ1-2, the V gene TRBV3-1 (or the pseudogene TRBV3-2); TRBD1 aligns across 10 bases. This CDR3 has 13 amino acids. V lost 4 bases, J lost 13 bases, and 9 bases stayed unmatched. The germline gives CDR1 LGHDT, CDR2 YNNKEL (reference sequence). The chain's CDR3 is CASSRGQGPVSTF. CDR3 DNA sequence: TGTGCCAGCAGCCGGGGACAGGGGCCAGTTTCCACCTTC.

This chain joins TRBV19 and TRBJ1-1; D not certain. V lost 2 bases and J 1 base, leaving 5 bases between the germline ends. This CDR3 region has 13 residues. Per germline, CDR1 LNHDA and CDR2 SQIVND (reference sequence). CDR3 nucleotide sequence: TGTGCCAGTAGTATATTGGAGAACACTGAAGCTTTCTTT. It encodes CASSILENTEAFF.

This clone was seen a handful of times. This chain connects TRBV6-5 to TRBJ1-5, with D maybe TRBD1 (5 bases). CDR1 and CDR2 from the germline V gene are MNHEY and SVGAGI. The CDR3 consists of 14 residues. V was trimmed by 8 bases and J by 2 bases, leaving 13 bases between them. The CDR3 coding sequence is TGTGCCAGCTTGGAAAGGGGAGGCAATCAGCCCCAGCATTTT. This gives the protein CASLERGGNQPQHF.

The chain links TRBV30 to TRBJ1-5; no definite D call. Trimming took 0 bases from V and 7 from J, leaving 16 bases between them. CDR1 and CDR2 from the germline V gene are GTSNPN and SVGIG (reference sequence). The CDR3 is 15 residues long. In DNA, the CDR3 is TGTGCCTGGAGTGTACTGTTGCGGGTAGAGCAGCCCCAGCATTTT. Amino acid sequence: CAWSVLLRVEQPQHF. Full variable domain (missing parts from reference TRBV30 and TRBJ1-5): SQTIHQWPATLVQPVGSPLSLECTVEGTSNPNLYWYRQAAGRGLQLLFYSVGIGQISSEVPQNLSASRPQDRQFILSSKKLLLSDSGFYLCAWSVLLRVEQPQHFGDGTRLSIL.

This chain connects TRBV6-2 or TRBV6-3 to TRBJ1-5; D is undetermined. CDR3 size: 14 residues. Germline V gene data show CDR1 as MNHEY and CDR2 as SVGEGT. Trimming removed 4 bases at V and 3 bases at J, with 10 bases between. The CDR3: CASSFPGPNQPQHF. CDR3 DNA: TGTGCCAGCAGTTTCCCCGGCCCCAATCAGCCCCAGCATTTT.

This chain's CDR3 is CASSQNLAGGTKFTDTQYF. CDR3 nucleotide sequence: TGCGCCAGCAGCCAAAATCTAGCGGGGGGCACAAAATTCACAGATACGCAGTATTTT. This chain joins TRBV4-3 and TRBJ2-3; 11 nucleotides line up with TRBD2. The germline V gene has CDR1 LGHNA and CDR2 YSLEER. The J segment lost 2 bases and the V segment lost 2 bases, leaving 12 bases of the junction unmatched. CDR3 length: 19 amino acids.

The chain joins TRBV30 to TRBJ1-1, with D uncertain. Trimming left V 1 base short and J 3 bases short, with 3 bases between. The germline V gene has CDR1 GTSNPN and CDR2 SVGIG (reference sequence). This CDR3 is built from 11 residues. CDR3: CAWSGDTEAFF. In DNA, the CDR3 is TGTGCCTGGAGTGGAGACACTGAAGCTTTCTTT. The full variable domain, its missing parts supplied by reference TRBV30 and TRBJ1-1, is SQTIHQWPATLVQPVGSPLSLECTVEGTSNPNLYWYRQAAGRGLQLLFYSVGIGQISSEVPQNLSASRPQDRQFILSSKKLLLSDSGFYLCAWSGDTEAFFGQGTRLTVV.

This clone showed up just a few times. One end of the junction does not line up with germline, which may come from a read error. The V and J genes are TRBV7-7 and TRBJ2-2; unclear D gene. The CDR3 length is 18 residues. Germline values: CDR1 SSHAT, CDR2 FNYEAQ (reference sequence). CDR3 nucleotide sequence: TGTGCTAGCAGCCCGTATAATCCAGGACGGCATCGGTCCGGGGAGCTGTTTTTT. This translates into CASSPYNPGRHRSGELFF.

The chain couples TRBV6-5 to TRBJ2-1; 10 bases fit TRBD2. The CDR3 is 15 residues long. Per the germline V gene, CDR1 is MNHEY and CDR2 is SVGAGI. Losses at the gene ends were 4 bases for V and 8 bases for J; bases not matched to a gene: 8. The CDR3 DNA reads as TGTGCCAGCAGTTCTGAGCGGGGGGGCTTTGATGAGCAGTTCTTC. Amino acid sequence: CASSSERGGFDEQFF.

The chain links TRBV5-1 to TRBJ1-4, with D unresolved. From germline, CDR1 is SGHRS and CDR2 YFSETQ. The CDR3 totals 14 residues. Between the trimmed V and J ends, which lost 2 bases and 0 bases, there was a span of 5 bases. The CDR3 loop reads CASSFRATNEKLFF. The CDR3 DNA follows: TGCGCCAGCAGCTTTAGGGCAACTAATGAAAAACTGTTTTTT.

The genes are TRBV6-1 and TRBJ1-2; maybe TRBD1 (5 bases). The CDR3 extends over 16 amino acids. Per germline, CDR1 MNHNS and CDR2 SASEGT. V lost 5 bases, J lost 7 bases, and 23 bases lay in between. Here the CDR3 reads CASSQGVAAGGSGYTF. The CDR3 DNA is TGTGCCAGCAGTCAAGGGGTGGCCGCCGGCGGTTCTGGCTACACCTTC.